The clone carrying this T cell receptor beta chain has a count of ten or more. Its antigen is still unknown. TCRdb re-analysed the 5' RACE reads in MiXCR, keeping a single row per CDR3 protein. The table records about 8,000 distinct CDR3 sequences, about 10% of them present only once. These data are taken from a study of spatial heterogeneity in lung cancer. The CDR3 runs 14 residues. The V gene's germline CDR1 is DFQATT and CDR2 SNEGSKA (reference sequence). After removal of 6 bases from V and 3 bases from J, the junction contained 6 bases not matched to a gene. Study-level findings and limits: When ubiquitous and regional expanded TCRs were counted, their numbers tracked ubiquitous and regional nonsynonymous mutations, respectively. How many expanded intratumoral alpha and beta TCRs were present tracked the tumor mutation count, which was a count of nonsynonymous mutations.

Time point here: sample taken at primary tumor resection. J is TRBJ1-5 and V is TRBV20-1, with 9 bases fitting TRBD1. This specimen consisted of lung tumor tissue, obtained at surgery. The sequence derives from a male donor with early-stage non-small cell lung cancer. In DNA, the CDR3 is TGCAGTGCAACCGGGACAGGGTTCAATCAGCCCCAGCATTTT. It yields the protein CSATGTGFNQPQHF.